The clone carrying this T cell receptor (beta chain) was recorded many times. The entry originates in a study of neurological immune-mediated disorders. The V end lost 3 bases, the J end lost 4 bases, and 16 bases lay between the germline ends. This CDR3 is built from 14 residues. In germline, CDR1 is DFQATT, CDR2 SNEGSKA (reference sequence). TCRdb reprocessed the 5' RACE reads with MiXCR, giving one entry per CDR3 protein. The sample has 100,000 to 150,000 distinct CDR3 sequences, roughly 3.2% seen once. This clonotype was sampled from a woman aged 25 to 45 with multiple sclerosis. This rearrangement joins TRBV20-1 to TRBJ2-7, with a possible D match to TRBD1 (5 bases). Material for sequencing was PBMCs. The CDR3 bases are TGCAGTGCTAGTGGCCTCTTGACAGAGTACGAGCAGTACTTC. It translates to CSASGLLTEYEQYF.